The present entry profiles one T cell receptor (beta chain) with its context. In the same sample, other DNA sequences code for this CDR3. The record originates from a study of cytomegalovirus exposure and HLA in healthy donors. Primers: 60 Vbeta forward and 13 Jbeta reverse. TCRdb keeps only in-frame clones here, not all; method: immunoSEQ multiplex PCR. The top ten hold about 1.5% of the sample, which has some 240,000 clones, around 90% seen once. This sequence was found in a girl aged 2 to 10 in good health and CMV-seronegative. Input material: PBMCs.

In DNA form, the CDR3 reads TGTGCCAGCAGTTTATTGGCGGGAGGGCCTTACGAGCAGTACTTC. Protein sequence: CASSLLAGGPYEQYF. This chain links TRBV27 with TRBJ2-7; TRBD2 matches at 9 bases. V was pared by 1 base and J by 4 bases, with 5 bases of the junction left unmatched. The CDR3 spans 15 residues. Germline V CDR1 and CDR2: MNHEY, SMNVEV (reference sequence).